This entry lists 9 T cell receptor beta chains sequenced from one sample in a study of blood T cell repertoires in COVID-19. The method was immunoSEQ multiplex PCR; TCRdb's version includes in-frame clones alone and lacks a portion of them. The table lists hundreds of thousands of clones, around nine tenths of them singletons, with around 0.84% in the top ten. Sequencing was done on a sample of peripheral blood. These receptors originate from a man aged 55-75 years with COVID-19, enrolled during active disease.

The CDR3 is CASSLASSGGGEQFF. The CDR3 DNA is TGCGCCAGCAGCTTGGCGAGTAGCGGGGGAGGTGAGCAGTTCTTC. This sequence joins TRBV5-1 and TRBJ2-1; 9 nucleotides match TRBD2. The V gene's germline CDR1 is SGHRS and CDR2 YFSETQ. Trimming cost V 0 bases and J 9 bases; bases outside gene matches: 7. The CDR3 totals 15 residues.

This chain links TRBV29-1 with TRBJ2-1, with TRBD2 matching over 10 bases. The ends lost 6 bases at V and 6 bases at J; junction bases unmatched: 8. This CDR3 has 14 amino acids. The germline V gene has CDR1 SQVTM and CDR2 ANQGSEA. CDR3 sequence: CSVYLAGVSNEQFF. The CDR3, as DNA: TGCAGCGTCTACCTAGCGGGAGTCTCCAATGAGCAGTTCTTC.

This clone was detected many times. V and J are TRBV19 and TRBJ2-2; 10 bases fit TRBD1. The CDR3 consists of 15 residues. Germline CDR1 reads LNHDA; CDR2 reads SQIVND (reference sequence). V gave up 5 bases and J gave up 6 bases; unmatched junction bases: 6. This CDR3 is CASSETGGGAGELFF. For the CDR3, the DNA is TGTGCCAGTAGTGAGACAGGGGGCGGTGCCGGGGAGCTGTTTTTT.

This chain's CDR3 is CASSLERGSNQPQHF. The DNA for the CDR3 is TGTGCCAGCAGCTTAGAGCGGGGGAGCAATCAGCCCCAGCATTTT. V usage is TRBV7-2 and J usage is TRBJ1-5; TRBD1 might be the D (5 bases). This CDR3 region has 15 residues. Germline V gives CDR1 SGHTA, CDR2 FQGNSA. Trimming left V 1 base short and J 1 base short, with 8 bases between.

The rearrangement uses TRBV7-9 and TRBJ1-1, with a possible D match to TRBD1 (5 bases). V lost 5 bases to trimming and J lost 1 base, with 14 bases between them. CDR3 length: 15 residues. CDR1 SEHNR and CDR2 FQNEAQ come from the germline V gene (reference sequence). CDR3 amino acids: CASSPSGTPNTEAFF. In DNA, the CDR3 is TGTGCCAGCAGCCCTAGCGGGACCCCGAACACTGAAGCTTTCTTT.

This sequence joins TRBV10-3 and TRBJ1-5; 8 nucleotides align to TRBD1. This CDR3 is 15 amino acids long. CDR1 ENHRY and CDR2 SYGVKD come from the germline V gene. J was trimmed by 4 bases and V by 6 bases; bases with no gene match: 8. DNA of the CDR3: TGTGCCATCAGCCCTACGACAGGGGAGAATCAGCCCCAGCATTTT. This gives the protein CAISPTTGENQPQHF.

As DNA, the CDR3 is TGTGCCAGCAGCGTAGCTTTACAGAGCACAGATACGCAGTATTTT. The encoded protein is CASSVALQSTDTQYF. The chain carries TRBV9 and TRBJ2-3; D call uncertain. V was pared by 0 bases and J by 0 bases, with 8 bases between. Germline CDR1 is SGDLS and CDR2 is YYNGEE. The CDR3 has 15 amino acids.

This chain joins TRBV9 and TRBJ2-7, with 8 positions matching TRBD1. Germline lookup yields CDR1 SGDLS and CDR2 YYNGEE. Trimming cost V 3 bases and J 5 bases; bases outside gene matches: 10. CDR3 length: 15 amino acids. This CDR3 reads CASSASTGVTHEQYF. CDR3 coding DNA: TGTGCCAGCAGCGCATCGACAGGGGTGACCCACGAGCAGTACTTC.

Here the CDR3 DNA reads TGTGCCAGCAGCTTGAGTACTCAGGCAGATACGCAGTATTTT. It translates to CASSLSTQADTQYF. The V gene is TRBV7-9, the J gene TRBJ2-3; D gene ambiguous. The length of the CDR3 is 14 residues. Germline V gene sequence: CDR1 SEHNR, CDR2 FQNEAQ (reference sequence). The V end lost 3 bases, the J end lost 4 bases, and 11 bases lay between the germline ends.